The 9 T cell receptor beta chains listed next were all sequenced from one sample in a study of blood T cell repertoires in COVID-19. Profiled with immunoSEQ multiplex PCR; TCRdb holds only in-frame clones, not every one. The sample has approximately 270,000 clones, approximately 88% seen once; the top ten hold under 8%. Sequencing used peripheral blood. The receptors stem from a woman aged 25 to 39 with COVID-19, enrolled during active disease.

The CDR3 nucleotides read TGTGCCAGCAGCTTACGACTAGCGGGGGATTACGAGCAGTACTTC. Its protein is CASSLRLAGDYEQYF. The rearrangement links TRBV7-9 to TRBJ2-7, with 12 bases fitting TRBD2. This CDR3 has 15 residues. Trimming at V came to 2 bases and at J to 4 bases, leaving 3 bases not matched to a gene. Per the germline V gene, CDR1 is SEHNR and CDR2 is FQNEAQ (reference sequence).

The chain links TRBV6-5 to TRBJ1-2; D is unclear. The V and J ends lost 5 bases and 2 bases respectively, with 9 bases between them. Germline CDR1 reads MNHEY; CDR2 reads SVGAGI. This CDR3 has 13 amino acids. CDR3 sequence: CASSRSPNYGYTF. As DNA, the CDR3 is TGTGCCAGCAGTCGGTCTCCCAACTATGGCTACACCTTC.

V gene TRBV23-1 combines with J gene TRBJ2-7; TRBD2 might be the D (6 bases). TRBV23-1 qualifies as an ORF whose function is uncertain. CDR3 length: 14 amino acids. Trimming took off 0 bases at V and 6 bases at J, with 12 bases between the two ends. CDR3: CASSQSRRAFEQYV. DNA for the CDR3: TGCGCCAGCAGTCAATCTAGGAGGGCTTTCGAGCAGTACGTC.

This rearrangement joins TRBV4-1 to TRBJ1-6; no reliable D call. This CDR3 is built from 17 residues. Per germline, CDR1 MGHRA and CDR2 YSYEKL. V was cut by 1 base and J by 4 bases, with 14 bases left in between. CDR3 protein: CASSQAEGGRYNSPLHF. CDR3 sequence (DNA): TGCGCCAGCAGCCAAGCTGAGGGAGGTCGTTATAATTCACCCCTCCACTTT.

The CDR3 DNA follows: TGCGCCAGCAGCCAAGACCTGGGCGGGAATCAGCCCCAGCATTTT. It translates to CASSQDLGGNQPQHF. V usage is TRBV4-3 and J usage is TRBJ1-5; D is undetermined. Trimming removed 0 bases at V and 4 bases at J, with 10 bases between. CDR1 and CDR2 from the germline V gene are LGHNA and YSLEER. This CDR3 region has 15 residues.

Here the CDR3 reads CASSLLGGDNSPLHF. In DNA, the CDR3 is TGTGCCAGCAGCTTACTGGGAGGGGATAATTCACCCCTCCACTTT. The rearrangement joins TRBV7-9 to TRBJ1-6; possible D gene TRBD1, 5 bases. Germline V gene lookup returns CDR1 SEHNR and CDR2 FQNEAQ (reference sequence). Trimming removed 2 bases at V and 5 bases at J, with 10 bases between. The CDR3 is 15 amino acids.

DNA of the CDR3: TGTGCCAGCAGTTTACACAGCTCCTACGAGCAGTACTTC. Its protein is CASSLHSSYEQYF. The V call is TRBV12-3 or TRBV12-4, the J call TRBJ2-7; no reliable D call. V lost 2 bases and J 0 bases, leaving 5 bases between the germline ends. The CDR3 runs 13 residues.

The chain uses TRBV29-1 and TRBJ1-1, with 7 bases matching TRBD1. Trimming cost V 8 bases and J 5 bases; bases outside gene matches: 5. The length of the CDR3 is 11 residues. Germline V CDR1 and CDR2: SQVTM, ANQGSEA. The CDR3 DNA reads as TGCAGCCAGGGGGATGGGACTGAAGCTTTCTTT. Translated: CSQGDGTEAFF. Together with reference TRBV29-1 and TRBJ1-1, the CDR3 gives the full variable domain: SAVISQKPSRDICQRGTSLTIQCQVDSQVTMMFWYRQQPGQSLTLIATANQGSEATYESGFVIDKFPISRPNLTFSTLTVSNMSPEDSSIYLCSQGDGTEAFFGQGTRLTVV.

A word on this clone: This CDR3 is also generated by other DNA sequences in the sample. This chain uses TRBV30 with TRBJ1-2; 7 positions agree with TRBD1. The CDR3 length is 13 residues. Trimming cost V 2 bases and J 5 bases; bases outside gene matches: 5. CDR1 and CDR2 (germline): GTSNPN, SVGIG (reference sequence). CDR3 region: CAWSRDRVYGYTF. The CDR3 DNA is TGTGCCTGGAGTCGGGACAGAGTTTATGGCTACACCTTC.